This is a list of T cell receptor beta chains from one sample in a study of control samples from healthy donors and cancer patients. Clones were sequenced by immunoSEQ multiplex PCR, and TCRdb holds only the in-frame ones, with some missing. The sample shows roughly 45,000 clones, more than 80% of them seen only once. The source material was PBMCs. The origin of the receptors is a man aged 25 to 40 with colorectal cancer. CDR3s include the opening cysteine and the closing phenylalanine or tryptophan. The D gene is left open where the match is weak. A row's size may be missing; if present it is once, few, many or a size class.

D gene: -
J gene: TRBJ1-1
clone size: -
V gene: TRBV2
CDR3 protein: CASSGGNTEAFF
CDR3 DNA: TGTGCCAGCAGTGGTGGAAACACTGAAGCTTTCTTT

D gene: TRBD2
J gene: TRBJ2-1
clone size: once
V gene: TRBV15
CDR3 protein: CATSRGGGVDEQFF
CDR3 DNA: TGTGCCACCAGCAGAGGCGGGGGAGTGGATGAGCAGTTCTTC

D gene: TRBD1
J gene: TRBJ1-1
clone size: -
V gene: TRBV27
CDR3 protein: CASSWVDRPTEAFF
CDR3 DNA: TGTGCCAGCAGTTGGGTGGACAGGCCCACTGAAGCTTTCTTT

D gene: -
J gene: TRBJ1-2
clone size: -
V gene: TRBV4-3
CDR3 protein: CASSQDINGGPGYTF
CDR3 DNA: TGCGCCAGCAGCCAAGATATAAACGGCGGCCCCGGCTACACCTTC

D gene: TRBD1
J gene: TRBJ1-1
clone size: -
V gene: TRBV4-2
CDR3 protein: CASSQDGIGQGLFGTEAFF
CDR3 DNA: TGTGCCAGCAGCCAAGATGGTATCGGACAGGGACTGTTCGGAACTGAAGCTTTCTTT

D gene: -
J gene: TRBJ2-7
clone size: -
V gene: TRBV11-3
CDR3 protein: CASSPGAASYEQYF
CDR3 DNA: TGTGCCAGCAGCCCCGGGGCCGCCTCCTACGAGCAGTACTTC

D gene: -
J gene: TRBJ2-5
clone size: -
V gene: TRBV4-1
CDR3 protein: CASSQGMGATQYF
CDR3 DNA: TGCGCCAGCAGCCAGGGGATGGGGGCGACCCAGTACTTC

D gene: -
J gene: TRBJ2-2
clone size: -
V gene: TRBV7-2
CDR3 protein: CATLVVTRGVGTGELFF
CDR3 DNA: TGTGCTACACTCGTTGTGACTAGAGGTGTTGGCACCGGGGAGCTGTTTTTT

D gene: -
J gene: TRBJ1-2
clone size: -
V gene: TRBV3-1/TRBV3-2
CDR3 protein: CASSQDDSIYGYTF
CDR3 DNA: TGTGCCAGCAGCCAAGATGATTCTATCTATGGCTACACCTTC

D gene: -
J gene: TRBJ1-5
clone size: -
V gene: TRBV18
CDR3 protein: CASSGGISQPQHF
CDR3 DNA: TGTGCCAGCTCTGGCGGAATTAGTCAGCCCCAGCATTTT

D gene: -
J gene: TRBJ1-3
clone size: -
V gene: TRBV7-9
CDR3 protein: CASSSMGSGNTIYF
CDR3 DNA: TGTGCCAGCAGCTCTATGGGCTCTGGAAACACCATATATTTT

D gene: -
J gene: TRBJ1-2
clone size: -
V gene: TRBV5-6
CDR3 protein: CASSLKAGVYYGYTF
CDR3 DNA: TGTGCCAGCAGCTTGAAGGCCGGTGTGTACTATGGCTACACCTTC

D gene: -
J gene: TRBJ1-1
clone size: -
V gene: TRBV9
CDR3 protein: CASSGSRPGMNTEAFF
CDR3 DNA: TGTGCCAGCAGCGGATCCCGCCCCGGGATGAACACTGAAGCTTTCTTT

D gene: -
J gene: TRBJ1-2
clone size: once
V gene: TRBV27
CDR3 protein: CASSLSAGAYGYTF
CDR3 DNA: TGTGCCAGCAGTTTATCGGCCGGGGCCTATGGCTACACCTTC

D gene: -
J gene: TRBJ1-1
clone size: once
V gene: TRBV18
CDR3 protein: CASSPGRLNTEAFF
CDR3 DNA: TGTGCCAGCTCACCGGGAAGGTTGAACACTGAAGCTTTCTTT

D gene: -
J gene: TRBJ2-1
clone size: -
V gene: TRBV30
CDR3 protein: CAWSVQGYNEQFF
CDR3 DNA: TGTGCCTGGAGTGTACAAGGGTACAATGAGCAGTTCTTC

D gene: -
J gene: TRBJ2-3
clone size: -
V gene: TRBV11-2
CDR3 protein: CASRLYTTDTQYF
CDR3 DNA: TGTGCCAGCAGACTTTATACCACAGATACGCAGTATTTT

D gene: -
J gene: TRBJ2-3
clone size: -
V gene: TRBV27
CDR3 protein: CASSLSAVTSTDTQYF
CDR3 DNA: TGTGCCAGCAGTTTATCAGCAGTTACAAGCACAGATACGCAGTATTTT

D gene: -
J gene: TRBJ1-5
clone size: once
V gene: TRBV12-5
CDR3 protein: CASGFGQRNQPQHF
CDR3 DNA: TGTGCTAGTGGTTTTGGTCAGCGAAATCAGCCCCAGCATTTT

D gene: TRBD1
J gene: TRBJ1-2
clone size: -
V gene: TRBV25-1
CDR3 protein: CASSSPGQGSYGYTF
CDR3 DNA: TGTGCCAGCAGCTCACCGGGACAGGGTTCCTATGGCTACACCTTC

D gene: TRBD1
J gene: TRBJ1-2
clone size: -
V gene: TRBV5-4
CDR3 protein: CASRVSGQGGGYTF
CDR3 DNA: TGTGCCAGCAGGGTTAGCGGACAGGGCGGCGGCTACACCTTC

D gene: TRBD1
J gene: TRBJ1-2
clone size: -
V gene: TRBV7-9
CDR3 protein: CASSRTGMDGYTF
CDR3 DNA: TGTGCCAGCAGCCGGACAGGGATGGATGGCTACACCTTC

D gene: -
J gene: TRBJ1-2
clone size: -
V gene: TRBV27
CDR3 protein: CASRPGRDGYGYTF
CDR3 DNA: TGTGCCAGCAGACCTGGGAGGGACGGCTATGGCTACACCTTC

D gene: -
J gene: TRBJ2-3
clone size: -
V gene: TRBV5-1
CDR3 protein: CASRQGPSTDTQYF
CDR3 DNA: TGCGCCAGCAGGCAGGGGCCAAGCACAGATACGCAGTATTTT

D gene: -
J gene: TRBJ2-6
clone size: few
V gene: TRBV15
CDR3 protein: CATSEQGGSGANVLTF
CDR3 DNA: TGTGCCACCAGCGAACAGGGGGGGTCTGGGGCCAACGTCCTGACTTTC

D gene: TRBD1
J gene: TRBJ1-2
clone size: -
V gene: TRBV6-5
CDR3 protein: CASSHRQGQGYTF
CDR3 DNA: TGTGCCAGCAGTCACCGACAGGGCCAAGGCTACACCTTC